What follows is one T cell receptor beta chain and its context. Its target is not known. TCRdb's copy holds only in-frame clones and misses some; the assay was immunoSEQ multiplex PCR. There are 600,000 to 750,000 clones in the sample; less than 80% occur only once, and 1.8% lies in the top ten. The data were obtained in a study of shared clonotypes between healthy human individuals. Study observations and caveats: Rarefaction exposed incomplete sorted-subset sequencing despite large depth.

The CDR3 has 15 residues. The germline gives CDR1 SGHDN, CDR2 FVKESK. Between the trimmed V and J ends, which lost 4 bases and 2 bases, there was a span of 11 bases. The receptor was isolated from a woman in her thirties in good health. This chain joins TRBV14 and TRBJ2-2; D is ambiguous. Source material: memory CD4+ T cells sorted from blood. Specified subset: CD45RA-negative fraction. In nucleotides, the CDR3 is TGTGCCAGCAGCCCTCAGTTCGCCAACACCGGGGAGCTGTTTTTT. Amino acids: CASSPQFANTGELFF.